This TCR beta chain appears in the sequencing data of a study of CD8+CD57+ T cells in acquired aplastic anemia. Germline V lookup: CDR1 SGHVS, CDR2 FNYEAQ. The CDR3 loop spans 13 amino acids. The V end was cut by 9 bases, the J end by 1 base, with 9 bases between. Profiling that covered TCR beta VDJ and CDR3 relied on genomic DNA as its template. MiXCR, run by TCRdb on the reads, gives a single entry per CDR3 protein. The sample records 150,000 to 200,000 distinct CDR3 sequences, approximately 46% being singletons. J is TRBJ2-2 and V is TRBV7-6, with a tentative D call TRBD1 (6 bases). This sequence originates from a human donor in good health. The sequencing input was sorted CD4+, CD8+, or CD8+CD57+ T cells (not recorded which) from PBMCs. As DNA, the CDR3 is TGTGCCAGATCGACAGGGAACACCGGGGAGCTGTTTTTT. Encoded protein: CARSTGNTGELFF.